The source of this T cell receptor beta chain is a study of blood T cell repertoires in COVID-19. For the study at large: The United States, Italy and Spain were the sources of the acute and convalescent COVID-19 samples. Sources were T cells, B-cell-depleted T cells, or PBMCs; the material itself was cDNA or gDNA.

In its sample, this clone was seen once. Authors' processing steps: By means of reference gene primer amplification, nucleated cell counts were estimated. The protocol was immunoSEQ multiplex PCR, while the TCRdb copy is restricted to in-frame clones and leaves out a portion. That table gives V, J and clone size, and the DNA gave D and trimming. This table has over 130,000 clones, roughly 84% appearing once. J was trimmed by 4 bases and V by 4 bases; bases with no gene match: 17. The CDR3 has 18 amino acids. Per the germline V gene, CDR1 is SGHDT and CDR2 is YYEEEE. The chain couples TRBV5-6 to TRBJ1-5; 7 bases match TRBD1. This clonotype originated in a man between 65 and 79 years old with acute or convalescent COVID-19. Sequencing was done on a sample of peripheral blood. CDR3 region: CASSTQRLFDRDNQPQHF. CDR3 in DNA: TGTGCCAGCAGCACACAAAGACTTTTTGACAGGGATAATCAGCCCCAGCATTTT.